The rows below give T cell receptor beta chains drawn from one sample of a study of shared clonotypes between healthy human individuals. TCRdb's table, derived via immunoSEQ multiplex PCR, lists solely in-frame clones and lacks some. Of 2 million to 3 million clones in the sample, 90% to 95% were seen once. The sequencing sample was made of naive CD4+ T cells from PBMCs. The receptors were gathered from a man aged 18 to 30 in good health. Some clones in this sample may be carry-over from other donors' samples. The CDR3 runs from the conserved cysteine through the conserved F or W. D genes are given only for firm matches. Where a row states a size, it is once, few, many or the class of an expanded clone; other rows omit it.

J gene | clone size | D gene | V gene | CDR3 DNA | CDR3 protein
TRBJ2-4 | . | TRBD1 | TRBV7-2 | TGTGCCAGCAACTCGGGACAGGGTAACATTCAGTACTTC | CASNSGQGNIQYF
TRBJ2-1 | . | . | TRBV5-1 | TGCGCCAGCAGCTTGCTAGGCCAAAATGAGCAGTTCTTC | CASSLLGQNEQFF
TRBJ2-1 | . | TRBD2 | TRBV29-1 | TGCAGCGGGGCGGGCGGGAGGACGTTGCGCCATGAGCAGTTCTTC | CSGAGGRTLRHEQFF
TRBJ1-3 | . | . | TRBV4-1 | TGCGCCAGCAGCCAAGAAGGGGCTCGGGCGGGTTACACCATATATTTT | CASSQEGARAGYTIYF
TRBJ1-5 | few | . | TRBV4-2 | TGTGCCAGCAGCAAGATAGGCGAGCGGCCTAATCAGCCCCAGCATTTT | CASSKIGERPNQPQHF
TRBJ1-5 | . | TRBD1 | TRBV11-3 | TGTGCCAGCAGCTTAGATCGGGGACAGGGCCCTTATAGCAATCAGCCCCAGCATTTT | CASSLDRGQGPYSNQPQHF
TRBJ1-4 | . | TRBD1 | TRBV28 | TGTGCCAGCAGAATGGACAGGGGGCCGGTTAATGAAAAACTGTTTTTT | CASRMDRGPVNEKLFF
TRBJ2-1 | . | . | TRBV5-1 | TGCGCCAGCAGCTCCCGGGTGCAGTACAATGAGCAGTTCTTC | CASSSRVQYNEQFF
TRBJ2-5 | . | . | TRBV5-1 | TGCGCCAGCAGCTCGGACGGCGTCGGAACACACCAAGAGACCCAGTACTTC | CASSSDGVGTHQETQYF
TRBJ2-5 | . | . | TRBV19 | TGTGCCAGTAGACCCGGGCGGGTTCATGCCCAAGAGACCCAGTACTTC | CASRPGRVHAQETQYF
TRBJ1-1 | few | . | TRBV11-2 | TGCTGGTTCGGGATAATGAACACTGAAGCTTTCTTT | CWFGIMNTEAFF
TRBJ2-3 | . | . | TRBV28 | TGTGCCTCTAAAGGGGCCGGCACGGCGAAGTGGTATACGCAGTATTTT | CASKGAGTAKWYTQYF
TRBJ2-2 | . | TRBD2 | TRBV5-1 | TGCGCCAGCAGCTTGCCCCTAGCGGGGAACACCGGGGAGCTGTTTTTT | CASSLPLAGNTGELFF
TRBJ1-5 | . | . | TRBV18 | TGTGCCAGCTCCCTGGGGGAGTTCAATCAGCCCCAGCATTTT | CASSLGEFNQPQHF
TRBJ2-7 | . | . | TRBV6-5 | TGTGCCAGCAGTTACTCGCGGGGATCGACATACGAGCAGTACTTC | CASSYSRGSTYEQYF
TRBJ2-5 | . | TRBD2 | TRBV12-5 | TGTGCTAGTGGCCGGACTAGCGGGGACCAAGAGACCCAGTACTTC | CASGRTSGDQETQYF
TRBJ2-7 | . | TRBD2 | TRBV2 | TGTGCCAGCAGTCCACTAGCGGGAGGTTATTACGAGCAGTACTTC | CASSPLAGGYYEQYF
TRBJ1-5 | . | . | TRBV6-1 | TGTGCCAGCAGTGCGGGGTATAGCAATCAGCCCCAGCATTTT | CASSAGYSNQPQHF
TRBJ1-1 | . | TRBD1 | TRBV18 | TGTGCCAGCTCAGATGCAACAGGGGTTCAGACTGAAGCTTTCTTT | CASSDATGVQTEAFF
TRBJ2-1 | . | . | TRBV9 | TGTGCCAGCAGCGTAGGGCAATTGGGCTCCTACAATGAGCAGTTCTTC | CASSVGQLGSYNEQFF
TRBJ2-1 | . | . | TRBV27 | TGTGCCAGCAGTTTTTGGGACTTAACCAATGAGCAGTTCTTC | CASSFWDLTNEQFF
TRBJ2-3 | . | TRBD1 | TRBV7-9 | TGTGCCAGCAGCCCCGGACAGGGGGCAATAGATACGCAGTATTTT | CASSPGQGAIDTQYF
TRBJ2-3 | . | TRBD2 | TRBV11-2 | TGTGCCAGCAGCTTAGCCCGGCTAGCGGGATCAGATACGCAGTATTTT | CASSLARLAGSDTQYF
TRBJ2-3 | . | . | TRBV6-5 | TGTGCCAGCAGTAACCGACAGTGGGATACGCAGTATTTT | CASSNRQWDTQYF
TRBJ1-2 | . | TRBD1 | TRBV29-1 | TGCAGCGTTGAGGGACAGGGGGCGCCATATGGCTGCACCTTC | CSVEGQGAPYGCTF
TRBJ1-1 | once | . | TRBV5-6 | TGTGCCAGCAGGACTGGACCTAGTATGAACACTGAAGCTTTCTTT | CASRTGPSMNTEAFF
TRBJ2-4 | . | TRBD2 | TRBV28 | TGTGCCAGCAGTCGGACTAGCGGGAGTCGAGCCAAAAACATTCAGTACTTC | CASSRTSGSRAKNIQYF